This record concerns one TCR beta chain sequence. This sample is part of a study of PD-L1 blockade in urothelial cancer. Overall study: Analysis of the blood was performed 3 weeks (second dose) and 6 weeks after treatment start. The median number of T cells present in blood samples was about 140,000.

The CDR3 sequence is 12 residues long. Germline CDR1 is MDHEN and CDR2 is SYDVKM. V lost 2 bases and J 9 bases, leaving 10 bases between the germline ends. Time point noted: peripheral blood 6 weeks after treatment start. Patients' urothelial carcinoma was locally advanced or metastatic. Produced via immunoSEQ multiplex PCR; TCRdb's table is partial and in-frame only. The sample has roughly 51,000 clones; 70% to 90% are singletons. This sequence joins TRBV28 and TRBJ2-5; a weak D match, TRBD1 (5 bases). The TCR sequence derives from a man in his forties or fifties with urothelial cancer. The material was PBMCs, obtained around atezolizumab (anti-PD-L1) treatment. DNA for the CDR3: TGTGCCAGCAGTTTACAGGGTGGGGCCCAGTACTTC. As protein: CASSLQGGAQYF.